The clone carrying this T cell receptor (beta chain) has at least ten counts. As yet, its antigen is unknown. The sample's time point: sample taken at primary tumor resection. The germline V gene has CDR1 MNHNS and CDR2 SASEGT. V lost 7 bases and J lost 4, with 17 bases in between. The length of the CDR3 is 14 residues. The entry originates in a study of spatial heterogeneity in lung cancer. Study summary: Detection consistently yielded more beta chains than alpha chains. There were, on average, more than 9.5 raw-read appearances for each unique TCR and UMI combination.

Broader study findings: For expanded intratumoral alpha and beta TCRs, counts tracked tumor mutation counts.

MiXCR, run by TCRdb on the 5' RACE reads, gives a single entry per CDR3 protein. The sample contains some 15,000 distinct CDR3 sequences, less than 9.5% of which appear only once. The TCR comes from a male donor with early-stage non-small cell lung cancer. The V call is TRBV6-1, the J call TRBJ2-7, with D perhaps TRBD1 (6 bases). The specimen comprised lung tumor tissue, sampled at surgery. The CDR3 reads CASKGDPRGYEQYF. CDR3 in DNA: TGTGCCAGCAAGGGGGACCCTAGGGGATACGAGCAGTACTTC.